These 29 T cell receptor beta chains were sequenced from one sample in a study of blood T cell repertoires in COVID-19 (dated by TCRdb to the early 2020s). The library was produced with the immunoSEQ multiplex PCR assay. The immuneACCESS repertoire file appears here via TCRdb, limited to in-frame rearrangements. These files lack a portion of the clones; in checked studies, under half of the deficit traces to unresolved V genes, and the cause of the others is not known. Within this sample are under 40,000 clones, with about 93% of them counted one time only. 4.5% to 6.5% of the sample is in the top ten clones. Sequenced: peripheral blood. The receptors were sampled from a human donor in a cohort sampled during active COVID-19.

The genes are TRBV20-1 and TRBJ2-2, with 7 bases identical to TRBD2. Germline V CDR1 and CDR2: DFQATT, SNEGSKA (reference sequence). The ends lost 3 bases at V and 7 bases at J; junction bases unmatched: 11. The CDR3 has 15 residues. CDR3 region: CSASWSREYIGELFF. As DNA, the CDR3 is TGCAGTGCTAGTTGGTCGCGGGAGTATATCGGGGAGCTGTTTTTT.

A few counts support this clone. The rearrangement joins TRBV7-9 to TRBJ1-2, with TRBD1 matching 8 bases. This CDR3 has 14 amino acids. The J segment lost 10 bases and the V segment lost 5 bases, leaving 12 bases of the junction unmatched. Germline V gene data show CDR1 as SEHNR and CDR2 as FQNEAQ (reference sequence). CDR3 bases: TGTGCCAGCAGCCATCAGCTGACAGGGGCCGACTACACCTTC. It is translated as CASSHQLTGADYTF.

The chain carries TRBV27 and TRBJ2-1; 11 bases agree with TRBD1. V shed 2 bases, J shed 5 bases, and the junction held 5 bases outside the gene matches. The CDR3 totals 16 residues. CDR1 and CDR2 (germline): MNHEY, SMNVEV (reference sequence). CDR3 sequence: CASSLRTGGRHNEQFF. For the CDR3, the DNA is TGTGCCAGCAGTTTAAGGACAGGGGGCCGACACAATGAGCAGTTCTTC.

The chain uses TRBV13 and TRBJ2-7; TRBD2 aligns across 11 bases. V dropped 0 bases and J dropped 2; count of bases not matched to a gene: 9. The CDR3 loop spans 18 amino acids. Germline V lookup: CDR1 PRHDT, CDR2 FYEKMQ (reference sequence). The CDR3 is CASSLGRWGLAEAYEQYF. The DNA for the CDR3 is TGTGCCAGCAGCTTAGGTCGTTGGGGACTAGCGGAAGCCTACGAGCAGTACTTC.

In this sample, this clone turned up once. The J gene is TRBJ1-2, the V gene TRBV6-5; D might be TRBD1 (5 bases). CDR3 length: 14 residues. The ends were cut back, 5 bases at V and 8 bases at J, with 18 bases in the middle. Germline-derived CDR1 and CDR2 are MNHEY and SVGAGI. In DNA, the CDR3 is TGTGCCAGCAGTACCCAGGGTGGGAAGATGGGCTACACCTTC. Translating gives CASSTQGGKMGYTF.

The chain recombines TRBV27 with TRBJ2-7, with 11 bases matching TRBD2. The CDR3 has 15 residues. V lost 7 bases, J lost 4 bases, and 9 bases stayed unmatched. Germline V gene data show CDR1 as MNHEY and CDR2 as SMNVEV (reference sequence). CDR3 nucleotide sequence: TGTGCCAGCAAAGGGCTAGCGGGGGGAAATTACGAGCAGTACTTC. It specifies CASKGLAGGNYEQYF.

V is TRBV30 and J is TRBJ2-3; D gene uncertain. Trimming left V 0 bases short and J 4 bases short, with 8 bases between. Germline CDR1 is GTSNPN and CDR2 is SVGIG (reference sequence). This CDR3 has 13 amino acids. In nucleotides, the CDR3 is TGTGCCTGGAGTGTTGCACTCCCAGATACGCAGTATTTT. It translates to CAWSVALPDTQYF. Supplemented by reference TRBV30 and TRBJ2-3, the full variable domain reads SQTIHQWPATLVQPVGSPLSLECTVEGTSNPNLYWYRQAAGRGLQLLFYSVGIGQISSEVPQNLSASRPQDRQFILSSKKLLLSDSGFYLCAWSVALPDTQYFGPGTRLTVL.

For this clone: Other DNA variants within this sample encode the same CDR3. This chain uses TRBV20-1 with TRBJ1-1; 8 bases line up with TRBD1. Looked up from germline, CDR1 is DFQATT and CDR2 is SNEGSKA (reference sequence). This CDR3 region has 11 residues. V was pared by 6 bases and J by 5 bases, with 2 bases of the junction left unmatched. In DNA form, the CDR3 reads TGCAGTGCCAGGGACAGGACTGAAGCTTTCTTT. Its protein is CSARDRTEAFF.

This clone was detected once. The chain couples TRBV5-1 to TRBJ2-3; TRBD2 might be the D (6 bases). Germline loops: CDR1 SGHRS, CDR2 YFSETQ. V was trimmed by 2 bases and J by 4 bases, leaving 11 bases between them. The CDR3 contains 14 residues. As DNA, the CDR3 is TGCGCCAGCAGCTTAGGGCTAGCGCCAGATACGCAGTATTTT. Its protein is CASSLGLAPDTQYF.

The rearrangement uses TRBV9 and TRBJ2-7; TRBD1 matches 9 bases. Per the germline V gene, CDR1 is SGDLS and CDR2 is YYNGEE. The CDR3 contains 14 residues. J lost 5 bases, V lost 4 bases, and 7 bases had no gene match. For the CDR3, the DNA is TGTGCCAGCAGCCTTAGGACAGGGGTGAACGAGCAGTACTTC. Amino acids: CASSLRTGVNEQYF.

This rearrangement joins TRBV19 to TRBJ1-5; TRBD1 agrees at 9 bases. CDR3 length: 16 residues. Germline-derived CDR1 and CDR2 are LNHDA and SQIVND (reference sequence). The junction had 9 bases not matched to a gene; V was cut back by 3 bases and J by 6 bases. The CDR3 sequence: CASSILVDRGCQPQHF. In DNA, the CDR3 is TGTGCCAGTAGTATTTTGGTGGACAGGGGATGTCAGCCCCAGCATTTT.

The count of this clone is one. The CDR3 bases are TGTGCCACCAGTGACCGACAGGGGTCCGGGGAAAAACTGTTTTTT. This codes for CATSDRQGSGEKLFF. This chain links TRBV24-1 with TRBJ1-4, with TRBD1 identical over 8 bases. The CDR3 is 15 amino acids. The trim removed 4 bases at V and 8 bases at J, leaving 8 bases unmatched. The germline V gene encodes CDR1 KGHDR and CDR2 SFDVKD.

The V and J genes are TRBV10-1 and TRBJ1-2, with TRBD1 matching 9 bases. Per germline, CDR1 WNHNN and CDR2 SYGVQD (reference sequence). The CDR3 has 14 residues. Germline trimming cut 6 bases from V and 1 base from J; bases unmatched to any gene: 3. This chain's CDR3 is CASSRTGVNYGYTF. CDR3 bases: TGCGCCAGCAGCCGGACAGGGGTTAACTATGGCTACACCTTC.

This clone was recorded once. The CDR3 DNA sequence: TGTGCCAGCAGCCCTCGGGACAGGGTGTACAATGAGCAGTTCTTC. This gives the protein CASSPRDRVYNEQFF. The rearrangement joins TRBV11-1 to TRBJ2-1, with 9 bases that match TRBD1. Trimming at V came to 5 bases and at J to 4 bases, leaving 6 bases not matched to a gene. CDR1 is SGHAT and CDR2 is FQDESV in the germline V gene (reference sequence). The CDR3 has 15 amino acids.

J is TRBJ2-5 and V is TRBV4-1; 14 bases line up with TRBD2. Germline trimming cut 1 base from V and 5 bases from J; bases unmatched to any gene: 3. The germline V gene encodes CDR1 MGHRA and CDR2 YSYEKL. The CDR3 sequence is 16 residues long. In nucleotides, the CDR3 is TGCGCCAGCAGCCAAGTCGGGACTAGCGGGAGTGAGACCCAGTACTTC. Residues: CASSQVGTSGSETQYF.

The gene calls are TRBV27 and TRBJ1-2, with 8 nucleotides matching TRBD1. V shed 8 bases, J shed 7 bases, and the junction held 18 bases outside the gene matches. This CDR3 has 16 residues. Germline V gene sequence: CDR1 MNHEY, CDR2 SMNVEV (reference sequence). CDR3 residues: CASAPAVGQGFSGYTF. The CDR3 bases are TGTGCCAGCGCACCCGCAGTAGGACAGGGCTTCTCTGGCTACACCTTC.

The chain joins TRBV27 to TRBJ1-1; possible D gene TRBD1, 6 bases. The CDR3 spans 11 residues. Germline V lookup: CDR1 MNHEY, CDR2 SMNVEV (reference sequence). CDR3 bases: TGTGCAGTGTTAGGGGGTACTGAAGCTTTCTTT. It yields the protein CAVLGGTEAFF.

The CDR3 reads CASSYSNRVIYEQYF. The CDR3 DNA reads as TGTGCCAGCAGTTACTCCAACAGGGTCATCTACGAGCAGTACTTC. J is TRBJ2-7 and V is TRBV6-5; perhaps TRBD1 as D (6 bases). The germline V gene has CDR1 MNHEY and CDR2 SVGAGI. This CDR3 has 15 residues. Trimming removed 0 bases at V and 3 bases at J, with 12 bases between.

Of note for this clone: One end of the junction does not line up with germline, which may come from a read error. The chain links TRBV19 to TRBJ2-1; 11 positions match TRBD2. This CDR3 comprises 14 residues. Germline loops: CDR1 LNHDA, CDR2 SQIVND (reference sequence). CDR3 coding DNA: TGTGCCAGTAGCATAGCGGGAGGGTTTAATGAGCAGTTCTTC. This encodes CASSIAGGFNEQFF.

The rearrangement joins TRBV11-3 to TRBJ2-2; possibly TRBD2 for D (5 bases). The CDR3 has 18 amino acids. Trimming took 2 bases from V and 2 from J, leaving 18 bases between them. CDR1 and CDR2 (germline): SGHNT, YENEEA. CDR3 protein: CASSLLPGVAPNTGELFF. Here the CDR3 DNA reads TGTGCCAGCAGCTTACTACCCGGGGTTGCCCCAAACACCGGGGAGCTGTTTTTT. The full variable domain, in which reference TRBV11-3 and TRBJ2-2 provide the parts outside the CDR3, is EAGVVQSPRYKIIEKKQPVAFWCNPISGHNTLYWYLQNLGQGPELLIRYENEEAVDDSQLPKDRFSAERLKGVDSTLKIQPAELGDSAVYLCASSLLPGVAPNTGELFFGEGSRLTVL.

V is TRBV4-2 and J is TRBJ2-1, with a tentative D call TRBD2 (6 bases). V lost 3 bases and J lost 4, with 16 bases in between. The V gene's germline CDR1 is LGHNA and CDR2 YNFKEQ. The CDR3 contains 16 residues. Here the CDR3 reads CASSHRAGREYNEQFF. The CDR3 bases are TGTGCCAGCAGCCACCGCGCGGGGCGGGAATACAATGAGCAGTTCTTC.

The chain joins TRBV6-6 to TRBJ2-5; TRBD2 matches 14 bases. This CDR3 has 16 amino acids. The junction had 3 bases not matched to a gene; V was cut back by 5 bases and J by 1 base. Germline V gene lookup returns CDR1 MNHNY and CDR2 SVGAGI (reference sequence). The CDR3 nucleotides are TGTGCCAGCAGTGGACTAGCGGGGGGCCGCCAAGAGACCCAGTACTTC. This codes for CASSGLAGGRQETQYF.

J is TRBJ1-1 and V is TRBV28, with a tentative D call TRBD1 (6 bases). CDR3 length: 15 amino acids. The germline gives CDR1 MDHEN, CDR2 SYDVKM. V gave up 3 bases and J gave up 1 base, with 12 bases separating them. The CDR3 nucleotides are TGTGCCAGCAGTTTCCAGGGGATCGGGAACACTGAAGCTTTCTTT. Its protein product is CASSFQGIGNTEAFF.

The chain uses TRBV3-1 (or the pseudogene TRBV3-2) and TRBJ1-1, with 7 nucleotides matching TRBD1. V dropped 1 base and J dropped 2; count of bases not matched to a gene: 10. From germline, CDR1 is LGHDT and CDR2 YNNKEL (reference sequence). The length of the CDR3 is 17 residues. CDR3 DNA sequence: TGTGCCAGCAGCCAAGGATTAAGGGGGCTGGGAAACACTGAAGCTTTCTTT. Residues: CASSQGLRGLGNTEAFF.

This chain uses TRBV27 with TRBJ1-2, with TRBD1 matching 10 bases. Germline V CDR1 and CDR2: MNHEY, SMNVEV (reference sequence). The V and J ends lost 5 bases and 4 bases, in that order; junction bases with no gene match: 22. The CDR3 consists of 20 residues. Here the CDR3 DNA reads TGTGCCAGCAGTAGGGGGCCGACAGGGGGCGGGAGGAGGGTTGGCTATGGCTACACCTTC. Translating gives CASSRGPTGGGRRVGYGYTF.

The rearrangement joins TRBV4-1 to TRBJ1-4; 8 bases are shared with TRBD1. The germline V gene has CDR1 MGHRA and CDR2 YSYEKL. CDR3 length: 14 amino acids. The V segment lost 0 bases and the J segment 10 bases; nucleotides outside the gene matches: 4. The CDR3, as DNA: TGCGCCAGCAGCCAAGATGCAGGGGGCGTAAAACTGTTTTTT. This translates into CASSQDAGGVKLFF.

The chain couples TRBV7-6 to TRBJ1-4; no reliable D call. The germline CDR1 and CDR2 sequences are SGHVS and FNYEAQ. The V gene lost 1 base and the J gene lost 8 bases, with 11 bases spanning the gap. The CDR3 has 14 amino acids. As DNA, the CDR3 is TGTGCCAGCAGCTTAGAGGCAGGCACAGAAAAACTGTTTTTT. Amino acids: CASSLEAGTEKLFF.

The chain couples TRBV7-6 to TRBJ2-5, with 9 bases identical to TRBD1. This CDR3 contains 16 residues. V shed 5 bases, J shed 4 bases, and the junction held 11 bases outside the gene matches. Germline CDR1 is SGHVS and CDR2 is FNYEAQ. The CDR3 DNA reads TGTGCCAGCAGCCTCACCGGGACAGGGAGTGGAGAGACCCAGTACTTC. Protein sequence: CASSLTGTGSGETQYF.

The V and J genes are TRBV5-1 and TRBJ2-5, with TRBD2 matching 7 bases. Germline V gene lookup returns CDR1 SGHRS and CDR2 YFSETQ. CDR3 size: 15 residues. V gave up 2 bases and J gave up 4 bases; unmatched junction bases: 8. Here the CDR3 DNA reads TGCGCCAGCAGCTTCTCTTTCGGGGAGGGAGAGACCCAGTACTTC. This codes for CASSFSFGEGETQYF.